Described below is a single TCR beta chain sequence and its context. The sample has other DNA sequences that encode this CDR3 too. The sample is drawn from a study of blood T cell repertoires in COVID-19. Sequencing was performed with immunoSEQ multiplex PCR; in TCRdb, only in-frame clones are kept and a portion is missing. The sample has some 120,000 clones, around four fifths seen once; the top ten hold just under 25%. The clonotype comes from a human donor in a cohort sampled during active COVID-19. Sequences were obtained from peripheral blood.

The CDR3 sequence is CASSIGTGRSYEQYF. CDR3 coding DNA: TGTGCCAGTAGTATAGGAACGGGTCGATCCTACGAGCAGTACTTC. J is TRBJ2-7 and V is TRBV19; D call uncertain. In germline, CDR1 is LNHDA, CDR2 SQIVND (reference sequence). The V and J ends lost 1 base and 1 base respectively, with 11 bases between them. This CDR3 has 15 residues.